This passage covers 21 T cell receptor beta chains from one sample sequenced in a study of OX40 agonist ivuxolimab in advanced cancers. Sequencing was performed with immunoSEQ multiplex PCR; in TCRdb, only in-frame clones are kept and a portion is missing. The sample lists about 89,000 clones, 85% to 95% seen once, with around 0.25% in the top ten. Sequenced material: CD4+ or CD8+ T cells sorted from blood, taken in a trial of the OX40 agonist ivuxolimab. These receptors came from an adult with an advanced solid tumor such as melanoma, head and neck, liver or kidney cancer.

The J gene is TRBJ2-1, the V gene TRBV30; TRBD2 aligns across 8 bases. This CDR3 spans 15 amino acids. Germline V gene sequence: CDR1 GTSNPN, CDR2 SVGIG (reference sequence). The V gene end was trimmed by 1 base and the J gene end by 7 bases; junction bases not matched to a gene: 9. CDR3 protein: CAWSGGTRSANEQFF. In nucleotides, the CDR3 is TGTGCCTGGAGTGGGGGGACTAGATCGGCGAATGAGCAGTTCTTC. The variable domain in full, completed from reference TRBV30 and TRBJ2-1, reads SQTIHQWPATLVQPVGSPLSLECTVEGTSNPNLYWYRQAAGRGLQLLFYSVGIGQISSEVPQNLSASRPQDRQFILSSKKLLLSDSGFYLCAWSGGTRSANEQFFGPGTRLTVL.

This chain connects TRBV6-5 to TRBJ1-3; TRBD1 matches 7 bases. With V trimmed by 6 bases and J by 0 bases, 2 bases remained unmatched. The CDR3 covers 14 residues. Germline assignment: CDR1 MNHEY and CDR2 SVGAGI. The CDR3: CASRPGGSGNTIYF. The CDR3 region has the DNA TGTGCCAGCAGGCCAGGGGGCTCTGGAAACACCATATATTTT.

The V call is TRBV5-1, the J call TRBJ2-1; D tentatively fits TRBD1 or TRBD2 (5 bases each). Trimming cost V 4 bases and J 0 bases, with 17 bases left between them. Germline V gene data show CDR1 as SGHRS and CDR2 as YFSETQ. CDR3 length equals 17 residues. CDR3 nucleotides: TGCGCCAGCAGCCTCCTGGGACCCTTAATCTCCTACAATGAGCAGTTCTTC. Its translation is CASSLLGPLISYNEQFF.

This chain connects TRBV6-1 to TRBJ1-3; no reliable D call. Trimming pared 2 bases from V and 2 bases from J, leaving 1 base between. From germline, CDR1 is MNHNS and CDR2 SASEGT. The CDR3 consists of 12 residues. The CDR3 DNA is TGTGCCAGCAGTGAAACTGGAAACACCATATATTTT. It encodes CASSETGNTIYF.

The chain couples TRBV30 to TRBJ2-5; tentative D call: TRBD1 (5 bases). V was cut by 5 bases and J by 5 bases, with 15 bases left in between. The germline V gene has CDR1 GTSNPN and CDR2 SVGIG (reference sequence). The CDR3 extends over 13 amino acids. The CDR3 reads CAWSHQGTETQYF. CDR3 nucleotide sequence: TGTGCCTGGTCTCATCAGGGTACGGAGACCCAGTACTTC.

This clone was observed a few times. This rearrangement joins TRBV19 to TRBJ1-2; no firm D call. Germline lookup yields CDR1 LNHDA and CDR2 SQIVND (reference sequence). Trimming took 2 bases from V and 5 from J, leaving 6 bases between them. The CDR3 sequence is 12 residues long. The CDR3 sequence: CASSIRSYGYTF. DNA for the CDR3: TGTGCCAGTAGTATAAGATCGTATGGCTACACCTTC.

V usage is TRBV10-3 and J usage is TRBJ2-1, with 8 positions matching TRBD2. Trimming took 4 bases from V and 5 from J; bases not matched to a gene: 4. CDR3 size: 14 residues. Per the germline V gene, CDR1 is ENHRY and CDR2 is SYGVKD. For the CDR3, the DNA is TGTGCCATCAGTGCGAGCGGGGGAAACAATGAGCAGTTCTTC. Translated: CAISASGGNNEQFF.

CDR3 protein: CASSQDNSNYGYTF. CDR3 nucleotides: TGCGCCAGCAGCCAAGACAACAGTAACTATGGCTACACCTTC. The chain links TRBV4-3 to TRBJ1-2; D is unclear. V lost 0 bases to trimming and J lost 1 base, with 6 bases between them. CDR1 is LGHNA, CDR2 YSLEER, per germline. The CDR3 loop spans 14 amino acids.

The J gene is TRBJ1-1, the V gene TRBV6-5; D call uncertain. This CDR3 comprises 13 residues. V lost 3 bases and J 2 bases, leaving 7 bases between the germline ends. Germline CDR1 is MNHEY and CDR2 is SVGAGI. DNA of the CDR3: TGTGCCAGCAGTTATGAGTTCAACACTGAAGCTTTCTTT. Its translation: CASSYEFNTEAFF.

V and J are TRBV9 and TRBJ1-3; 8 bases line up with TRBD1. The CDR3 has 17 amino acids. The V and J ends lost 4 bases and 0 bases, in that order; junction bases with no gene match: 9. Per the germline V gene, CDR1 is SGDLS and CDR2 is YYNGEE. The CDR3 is CASSPPGGPSSGNTIYF. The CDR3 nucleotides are TGTGCCAGCAGCCCCCCAGGGGGCCCAAGCTCTGGAAACACCATATATTTT.

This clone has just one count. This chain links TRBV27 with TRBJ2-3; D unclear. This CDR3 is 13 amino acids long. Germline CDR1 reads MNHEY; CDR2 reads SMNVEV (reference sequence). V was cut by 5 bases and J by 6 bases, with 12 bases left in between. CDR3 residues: CASSRTVEDTQYF. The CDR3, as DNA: TGTGCCAGCAGTCGTACCGTTGAGGATACGCAGTATTTT.

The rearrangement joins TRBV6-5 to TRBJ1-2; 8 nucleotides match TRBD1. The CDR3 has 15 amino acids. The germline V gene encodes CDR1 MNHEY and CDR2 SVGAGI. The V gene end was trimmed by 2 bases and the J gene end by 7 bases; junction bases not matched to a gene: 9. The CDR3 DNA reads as TGTGCCAGCAGTTACCGCGCAGGGGGCAGACTTGGCTACACCTTC. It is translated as CASSYRAGGRLGYTF.

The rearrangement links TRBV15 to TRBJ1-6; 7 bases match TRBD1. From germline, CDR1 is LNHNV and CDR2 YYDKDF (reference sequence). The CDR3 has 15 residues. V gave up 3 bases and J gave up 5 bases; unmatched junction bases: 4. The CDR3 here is CATSRGQPNNSPLHF. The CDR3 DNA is TGTGCCACCAGCAGGGGACAGCCGAATAATTCACCCCTCCACTTT.

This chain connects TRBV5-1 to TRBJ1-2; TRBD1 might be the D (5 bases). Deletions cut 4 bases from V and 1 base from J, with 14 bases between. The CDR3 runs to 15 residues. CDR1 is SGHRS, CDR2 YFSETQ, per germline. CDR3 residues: CASSMDPDSNYGYTF. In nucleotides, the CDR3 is TGCGCCAGCAGCATGGACCCCGACAGTAACTATGGCTACACCTTC.

The CDR3 nucleotides read TGCGCCAGCAGCTTGGATCACAGCTCCTACAATGAGCAGTTCTTC. Translation: CASSLDHSSYNEQFF. This chain connects TRBV5-1 to TRBJ2-1; no clear D gene. Germline CDR1 and CDR2: SGHRS and YFSETQ. V was clipped by 0 bases and J by 0 bases, with 7 bases between them. The CDR3 is 15 amino acids.

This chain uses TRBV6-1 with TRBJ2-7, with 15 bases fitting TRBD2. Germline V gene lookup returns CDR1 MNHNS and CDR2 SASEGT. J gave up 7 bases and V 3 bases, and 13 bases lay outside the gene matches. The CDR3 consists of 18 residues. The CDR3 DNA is TGTGCCAGCAGTGATCCCCGACCGGGACTAGCGGGAGGTCTTGAGCAGTACGTC. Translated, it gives CASSDPRPGLAGGLEQYV.

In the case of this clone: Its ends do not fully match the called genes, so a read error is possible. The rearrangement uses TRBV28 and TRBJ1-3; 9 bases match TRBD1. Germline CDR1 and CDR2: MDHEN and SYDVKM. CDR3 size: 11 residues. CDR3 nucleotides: TGTGCCAGCAGTTTTATGGGGACAGGGTTTTTT. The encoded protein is CASSFMGTGFF.

CDR3 sequence: CASSGTSGDNEQFF. CDR3 bases: TGTGCCAGCAGTGGGACTAGCGGGGACAATGAGCAGTTCTTC. The chain combines TRBV4-2 with TRBJ2-1, with TRBD2 identical over 13 bases. The CDR3 consists of 14 residues. In germline, CDR1 is LGHNA, CDR2 YNFKEQ. The J segment lost 5 bases and the V segment lost 6 bases, leaving 1 base of the junction unmatched.

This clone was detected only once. Written as DNA, the CDR3 is TGTGCCAGCAGCCTGGGGACAGGGACAAATACGCAGTATTTT. It encodes CASSLGTGTNTQYF. The chain couples TRBV7-2 to TRBJ2-3; 9 bases match TRBD1. The CDR3 sequence is 14 residues long. Losses at the gene ends were 5 bases for V and 7 bases for J; bases not matched to a gene: 7. Per germline, CDR1 SGHTA and CDR2 FQGNSA. Combining the CDR3 with reference TRBV7-2 and TRBJ2-3 gives the whole variable domain GAGVSQSPSNKVTEKGKDVELRCDPISGHTALYWYRQSLGQGLEFLIYFQGNSAPDKSGLPSDRFSAERTGGSVSTLTIQRTQQEDSAVYLCASSLGTGTNTQYFGPGTRLTVL.

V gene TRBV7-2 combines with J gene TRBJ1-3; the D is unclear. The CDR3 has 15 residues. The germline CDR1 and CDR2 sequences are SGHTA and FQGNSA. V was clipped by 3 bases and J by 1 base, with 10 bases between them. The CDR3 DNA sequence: TGTGCCAGCAGCTTTGGTTCATTGTCTGGAAACACCATATATTTT. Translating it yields CASSFGSLSGNTIYF.

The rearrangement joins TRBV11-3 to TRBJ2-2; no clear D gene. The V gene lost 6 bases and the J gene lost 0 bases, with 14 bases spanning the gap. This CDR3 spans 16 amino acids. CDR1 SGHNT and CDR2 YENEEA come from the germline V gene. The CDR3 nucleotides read TGTGCCAGCAGTCTTACCTACACCGCGAACACCGGGGAGCTGTTTTTT. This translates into CASSLTYTANTGELFF.